These T cell receptor beta chains were read from a single sample in a study of T cell responses to AZD1222 COVID-19 vaccine. TCRdb keeps only in-frame clones here, not all; method: immunoSEQ multiplex PCR. The sample consists of 180,000 or so clones, roughly 92% of them appearing once. The material was peripheral blood, obtained 28 days after the second AZD1222 dose. These TCRs come from an adult who received the AZD1222 COVID-19 vaccine. CDR3s leave out the opening cysteine and the closing phenylalanine or tryptophan. The order of the fields is J gene, V gene, clone size, CDR3 protein. Part of the rows lack a size; the others show once, few, many or a class for expanded clones.

TRBJ2-5 TRBV11-1 . ASSLALKSGHLQETQY
TRBJ2-7 TRBV6-5 . ASSPSRAEQY
TRBJ1-4 TRBV4-2 once ASSQGQGATNEKLF
TRBJ2-7 TRBV11-1 . ASSHMTGMVPYEQY
TRBJ1-3 TRBV28 few ASRYRQGRIAGNTIY
TRBJ2-7 TRBV7-2 . ASSWGQLYEQY
TRBJ2-5 TRBV5-1 . ASSRDGDQETQY
TRBJ2-3 TRBV6-5 . ASSYTFQRGSDTQY
TRBJ1-2 TRBV30 . AWSVRYRDYGYT
TRBJ1-6 TRBV3-1/TRBV3-2 . ASSQDQEYSPLH
TRBJ2-1 TRBV7-6 . ASSSLAGGPNEQF
TRBJ2-5 TRBV2 . ASSEVAQY
TRBJ1-1 TRBV7-9 . ASSPADRGAF
TRBJ1-2 TRBV27 . ASSSDRGRYGYT
TRBJ2-3 TRBV18 once ASSPGLAGGTDTQY
TRBJ1-2 TRBV3-1/TRBV3-2 . ASSQEGQGAGGYT
TRBJ1-3 TRBV28 . ASTSGSSSGNTIY
TRBJ2-3 TRBV4-3 few ASSQISGTGGDTQY
TRBJ1-5 TRBV4-3 . ASSYSTGSSYQPQH
TRBJ2-1 TRBV10-3 . AISLGGGSYNEQF
TRBJ1-5 TRBV24-1 . ATSDATKQEPQH
TRBJ2-1 TRBV7-6 . ASSLVFDNEQF
TRBJ2-1 TRBV10-3 . AITQAGDNEQF
TRBJ2-7 TRBV7-8 . ASSLALGLAGAYEQY
TRBJ1-2 TRBV27 . ASSFEGGDYGYT
TRBJ2-1 TRBV29-1 . SVIGQGGNEQF
TRBJ1-5 TRBV3-1/TRBV3-2 . ASNDGPSNQPQH
TRBJ2-7 TRBV5-1 . ASSLPGTSGGAHEQY
TRBJ2-7 TRBV11-2 . ASSSLTGQGEQY
TRBJ2-3 TRBV6-5 . ASRTSGNTDTQY
TRBJ1-3 TRBV28 once ASGGGSSGNTIY
TRBJ2-5 TRBV28 . ASGFQETQY
TRBJ1-3 TRBV5-1 few ASRGSLSGNTIY
TRBJ1-5 TRBV6-1 . ASSEGQVNQPQH
TRBJ2-2 TRBV14 . ASSHPRGSSNTGELF
TRBJ1-1 TRBV9 . ASSVIEGGGTEAF
TRBJ1-1 TRBV18 . ASSPGEGTEAF
TRBJ1-2 TRBV19 . ASSIIGDRGTGYT
TRBJ1-1 TRBV6-2/TRBV6-3 . ASSNRERAF
TRBJ2-1 TRBV2 . ASKGDYNEQF
TRBJ1-1 TRBV5-1 . ASSLDGVNTEAF
TRBJ1-5 TRBV19 . ASRTGGVRNQPQH
TRBJ2-3 TRBV4-2 . ASSNFVSVGTDTQY
TRBJ2-1 TRBV19 . ASSIDRYNEQF
TRBJ2-1 TRBV7-6 . ASSLAPVSGGTGEQF
TRBJ1-6 TRBV5-3 . ARSDSPLH
TRBJ1-2 TRBV15 . ATSTTEKGARYGYT
TRBJ1-5 TRBV28 once ASTNFDQPQH